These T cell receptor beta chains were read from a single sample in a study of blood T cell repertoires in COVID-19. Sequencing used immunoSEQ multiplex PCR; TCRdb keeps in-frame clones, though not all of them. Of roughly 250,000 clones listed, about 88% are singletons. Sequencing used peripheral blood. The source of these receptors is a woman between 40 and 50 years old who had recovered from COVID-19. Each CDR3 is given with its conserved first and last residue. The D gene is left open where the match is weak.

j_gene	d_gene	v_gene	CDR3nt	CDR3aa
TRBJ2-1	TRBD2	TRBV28	TGTGCCAGCAGCCGTAGCGGGACAAGCTCCTACAATGAGCAGTTCTTC	CASSRSGTSSYNEQFF
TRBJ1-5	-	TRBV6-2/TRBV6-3	TGTGCCAGCAGCCGGGACACGGGCCGCGTGGGGAGCAATCAGCCCCAGCATTTT	CASSRDTGRVGSNQPQHF
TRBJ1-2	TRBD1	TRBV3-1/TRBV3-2	TGTGCCAGCAACCGGGGACAGGGTGCCTATGGCTACACCTTC	CASNRGQGAYGYTF
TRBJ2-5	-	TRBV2	TGTGCCATCGAAGGCCCGGGTGGGACCCAGTACTTC	CAIEGPGGTQYF
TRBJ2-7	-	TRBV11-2	TGTGCCAGCAGCTTAGGGAGCAGCGGGACAAACAAGCAGTACTTC	CASSLGSSGTNKQYF
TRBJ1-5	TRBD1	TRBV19	TGTGCCAGTAGTATGGGGACAGGGGTTATCAGCAATCAGCCCCAGCATTTT	CASSMGTGVISNQPQHF
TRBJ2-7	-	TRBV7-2	TGTGCCAGCAGCGTTTCCGACAGGAGCTCCTACGAGCAGTACTTC	CASSVSDRSSYEQYF
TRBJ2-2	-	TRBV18	TGTGCCAGCTCACCGAGGCTGCCCACCGGGGAGCTGTTTTTT	CASSPRLPTGELFF
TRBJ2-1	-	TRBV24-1	TGTGCCACCAGCAGACACGGCCAGGGAAATGAGCAGTTCTTC	CATSRHGQGNEQFF
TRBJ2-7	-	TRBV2	TGTGCCAGCAGGGCCCTCTACGAGCAGTACTTC	CASRALYEQYF
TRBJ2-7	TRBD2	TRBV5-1	TGCGCCAGCAGCTTGGGACTAGCGGGAGCACCCTACGAGCAGTACTTC	CASSLGLAGAPYEQYF
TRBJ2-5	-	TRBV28	TGTGCCAGCAGCCTCGGTCGGGTAGCCCAGTACTTC	CASSLGRVAQYF
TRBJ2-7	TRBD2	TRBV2	TGTGCCAGCCTTCATCGGGACTATAAGTTCTACGAGCAGTACTTC	CASLHRDYKFYEQYF
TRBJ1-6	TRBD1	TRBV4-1	TGCGCCAGCAGCCATATAGGGACAGGGTTTTCACCCCTCCACTTT	CASSHIGTGFSPLHF